This TCR beta chain is drawn from a study of T cell responses to AZD1222 COVID-19 vaccine. Study-level findings and limits: A mostly white British donor set with more females was recruited, and clonal diversity was possibly underestimated.

Clones were read by immunoSEQ multiplex PCR, and TCRdb kept only the in-frame ones, dropping some. The sample has approximately 100,000 clones; roughly 86% are singletons. This clone was detected once. The antigen is not known. The CDR3 is 13 amino acids. Trimming took off 2 bases at V and 1 base at J, with 4 bases between the two ends. The V gene's germline CDR1 is LGHDT and CDR2 YNNKEL (reference sequence). Sequencing used peripheral blood, obtained 28 days after the second dose of the MenACWY control vaccine. The TCR sequence derives from an adult who received the MenACWY meningococcal vaccine as a control. The chain carries TRBV3-1 (or the pseudogene TRBV3-2) and TRBJ2-3; unclear D gene. CDR3 nucleotides: TGTGCCAGCAGCCAATATGGCACAGATACGCAGTATTTT. Its translation is CASSQYGTDTQYF.